This TCR beta chain comes out of a study of blood T cell repertoires in COVID-19. The overall study: Both acute and convalescent COVID-19 samples were obtained from the United States, Italy and Spain. Nucleic acid was either cDNA or gDNA, and it came from T cells, B-cell-depleted T cells, or PBMCs.

This clone was picked up a small number of times. In the original analysis: From reference gene primer amplification, estimates of nucleated cell counts were derived. TCRdb keeps only in-frame clones here, not all; method: immunoSEQ multiplex PCR. Clone size and the V and J calls come from that table; the DNA yielded D and trimming. Of 88,000 or so clones in the sample, under 85% are singletons; the top ten hold 8.5% to 10%. V was clipped by 0 bases and J by 14 bases; unmatched bases: 9. The CDR3 runs to 15 residues. The germline V gene encodes CDR1 MNHEY and CDR2 SVGAGI. This chain joins TRBV6-5 and TRBJ1-6; 8 bases agree with TRBD1. Sequencing was done on a sample of peripheral blood. This sequence originates from a human donor in a cohort sampled during active COVID-19. The CDR3 loop reads CASSYSGQAKGALHF. The CDR3 DNA follows: TGTGCCAGCAGTTACTCGGGACAGGCCAAGGGGGCCCTCCACTTT.